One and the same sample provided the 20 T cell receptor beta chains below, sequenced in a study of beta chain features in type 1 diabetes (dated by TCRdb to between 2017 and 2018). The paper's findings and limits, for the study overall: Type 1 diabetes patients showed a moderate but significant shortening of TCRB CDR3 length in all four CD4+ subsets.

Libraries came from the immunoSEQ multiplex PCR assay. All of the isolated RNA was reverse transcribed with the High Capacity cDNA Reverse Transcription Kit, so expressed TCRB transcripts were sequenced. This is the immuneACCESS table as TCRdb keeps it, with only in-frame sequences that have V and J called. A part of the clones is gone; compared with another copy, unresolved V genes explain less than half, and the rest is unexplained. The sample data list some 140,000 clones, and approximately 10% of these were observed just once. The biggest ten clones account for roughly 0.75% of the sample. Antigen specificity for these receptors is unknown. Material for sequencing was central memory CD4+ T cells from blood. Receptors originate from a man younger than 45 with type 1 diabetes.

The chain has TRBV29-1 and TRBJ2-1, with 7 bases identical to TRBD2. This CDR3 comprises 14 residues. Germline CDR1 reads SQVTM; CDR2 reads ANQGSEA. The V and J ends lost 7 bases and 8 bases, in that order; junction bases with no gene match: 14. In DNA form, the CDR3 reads TGCAGCGCCGCCTGGACTAGTAGTGAGGATGAGCAGTTCTTC. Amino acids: CSAAWTSSEDEQFF.

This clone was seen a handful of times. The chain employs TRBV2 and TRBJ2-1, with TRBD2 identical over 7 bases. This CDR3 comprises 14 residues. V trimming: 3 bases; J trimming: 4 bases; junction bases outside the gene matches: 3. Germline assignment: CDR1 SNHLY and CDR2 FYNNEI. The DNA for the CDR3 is TGTGCCAGCAGTGAGTGGGGGGGATACAATGAGCAGTTCTTC. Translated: CASSEWGGYNEQFF.

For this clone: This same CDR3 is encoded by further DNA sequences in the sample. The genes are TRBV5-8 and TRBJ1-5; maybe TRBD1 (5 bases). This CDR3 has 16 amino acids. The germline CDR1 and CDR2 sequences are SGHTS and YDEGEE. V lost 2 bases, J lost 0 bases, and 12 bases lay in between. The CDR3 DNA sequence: TGTGCCAGCAGCTTAGGACAAGCTTATAGCAATCAGCCCCAGCATTTT. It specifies CASSLGQAYSNQPQHF.

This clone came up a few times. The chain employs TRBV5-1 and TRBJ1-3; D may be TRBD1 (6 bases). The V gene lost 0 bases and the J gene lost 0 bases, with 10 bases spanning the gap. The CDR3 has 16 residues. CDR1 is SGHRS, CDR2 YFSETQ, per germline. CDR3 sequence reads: CASSLGATGSGNTIYF. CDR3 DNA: TGCGCCAGCAGCTTGGGAGCGACAGGCTCTGGAAACACCATATATTTT.

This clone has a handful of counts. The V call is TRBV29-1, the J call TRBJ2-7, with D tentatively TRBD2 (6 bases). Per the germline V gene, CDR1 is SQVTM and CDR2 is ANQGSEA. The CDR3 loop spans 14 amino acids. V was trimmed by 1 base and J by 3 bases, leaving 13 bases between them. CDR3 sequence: CSVEASLGGYEQYF. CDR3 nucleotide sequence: TGCAGCGTTGAAGCCTCTTTGGGGGGCTACGAGCAGTACTTC.

CDR3 in amino acids: CASSQDGTGGFYEQYF. The CDR3 region has the DNA TGTGCCAGCAGCCAAGATGGGACAGGTGGATTCTACGAGCAGTACTTC. This chain joins TRBV4-2 and TRBJ2-7, with 8 bases fitting TRBD1. In germline, CDR1 is LGHNA, CDR2 YNFKEQ. V lost 0 bases and J lost 3; bases outside the gene matches: 7. This CDR3 contains 16 residues.

The CDR3 nucleotides are TGTGCCAGCAGAGGACAGGGATGGGAGCAGTTCTTC. Its protein is CASRGQGWEQFF. V and J are TRBV28 and TRBJ2-1; 8 nucleotides line up with TRBD1. Per the germline V gene, CDR1 is MDHEN and CDR2 is SYDVKM. CDR3 length: 12 residues. V dropped 6 bases and J dropped 10; count of bases not matched to a gene: 5. Based on the CDR3 plus reference TRBV28 and TRBJ2-1, the full variable domain is DVKVTQSSRYLVKRTGEKVFLECVQDMDHENMFWYRQDPGLGLRLIYFSYDVKMKEKGDIPEGYSVSREKKERFSLILESASTNQTSMYLCASRGQGWEQFFGPGTRLTVL.

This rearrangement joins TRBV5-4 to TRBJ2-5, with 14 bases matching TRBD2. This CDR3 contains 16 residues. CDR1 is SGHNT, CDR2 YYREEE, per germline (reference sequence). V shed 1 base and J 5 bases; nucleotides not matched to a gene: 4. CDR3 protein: CASSLTGTSGSETQYF. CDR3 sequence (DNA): TGTGCCAGCAGCTTGACCGGGACTAGCGGGAGTGAGACCCAGTACTTC.

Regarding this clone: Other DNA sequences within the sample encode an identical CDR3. CDR3 nucleotide sequence: TGTGCCAGCAGCTTAAGTCTCGGTGAGACCCAGTACTTC. Amino acid sequence: CASSLSLGETQYF. The rearrangement uses TRBV7-3 and TRBJ2-5; D unresolved. The germline gives CDR1 SGHTA, CDR2 FQGTGA. V lost 1 base and J lost 5, with 8 bases in between. The CDR3 is 13 residues long.

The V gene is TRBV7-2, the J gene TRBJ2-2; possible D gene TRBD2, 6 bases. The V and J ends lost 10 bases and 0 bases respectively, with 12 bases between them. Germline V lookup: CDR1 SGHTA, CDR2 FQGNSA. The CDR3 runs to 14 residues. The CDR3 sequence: CATSGDSNTGELFF. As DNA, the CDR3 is TGTGCCACCTCGGGGGATTCGAACACCGGGGAGCTGTTTTTT.

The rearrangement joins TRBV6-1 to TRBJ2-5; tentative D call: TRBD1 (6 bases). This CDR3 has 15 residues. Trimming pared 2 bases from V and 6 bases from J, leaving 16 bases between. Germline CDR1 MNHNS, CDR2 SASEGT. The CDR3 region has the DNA TGTGCCAGCAGTGAAATCTCCAGGGGCAGACAGACCCAGTACTTC. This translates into CASSEISRGRQTQYF.

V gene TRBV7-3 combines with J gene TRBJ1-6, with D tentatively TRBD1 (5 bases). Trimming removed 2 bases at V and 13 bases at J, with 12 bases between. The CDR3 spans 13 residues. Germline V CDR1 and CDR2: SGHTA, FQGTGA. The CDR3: CASSLATEGPLHF. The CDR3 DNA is TGTGCCAGCAGCTTAGCGACAGAAGGTCCCCTCCACTTT.

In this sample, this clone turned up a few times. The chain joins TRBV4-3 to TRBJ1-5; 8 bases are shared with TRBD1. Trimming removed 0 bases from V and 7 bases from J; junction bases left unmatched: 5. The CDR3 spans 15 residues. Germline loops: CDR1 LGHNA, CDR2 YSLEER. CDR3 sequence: CASSQDYRGKQPQHF. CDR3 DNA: TGCGCCAGCAGCCAAGATTACAGGGGGAAACAGCCCCAGCATTTT.

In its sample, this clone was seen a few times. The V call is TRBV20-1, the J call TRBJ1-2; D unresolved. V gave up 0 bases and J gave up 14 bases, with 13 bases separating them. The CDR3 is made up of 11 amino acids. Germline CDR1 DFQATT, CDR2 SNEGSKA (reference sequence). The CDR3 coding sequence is TGCAGTGCTAGAGATGCGGCAAGGACTACCTTC. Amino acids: CSARDAARTTF.

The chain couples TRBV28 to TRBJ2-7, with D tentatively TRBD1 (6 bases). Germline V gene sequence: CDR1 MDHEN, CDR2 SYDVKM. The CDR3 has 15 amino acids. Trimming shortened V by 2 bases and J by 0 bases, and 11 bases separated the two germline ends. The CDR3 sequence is CASSLTGPSSYEQYF. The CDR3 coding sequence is TGTGCCAGCAGTTTAACAGGGCCGAGCTCCTACGAGCAGTACTTC.

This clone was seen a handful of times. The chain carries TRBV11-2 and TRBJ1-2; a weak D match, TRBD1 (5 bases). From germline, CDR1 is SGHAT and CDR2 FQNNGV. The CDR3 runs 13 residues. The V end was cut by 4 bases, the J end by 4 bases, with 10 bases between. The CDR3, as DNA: TGTGCCAGCAGCTCAGACAGAGGCTATGGCTACACCTTC. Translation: CASSSDRGYGYTF.

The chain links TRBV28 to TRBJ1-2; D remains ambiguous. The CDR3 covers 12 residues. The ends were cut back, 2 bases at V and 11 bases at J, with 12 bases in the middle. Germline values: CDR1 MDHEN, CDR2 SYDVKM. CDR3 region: CASSLQTEVYTF. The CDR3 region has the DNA TGTGCCAGCAGTTTACAGACTGAGGTTTACACCTTC.

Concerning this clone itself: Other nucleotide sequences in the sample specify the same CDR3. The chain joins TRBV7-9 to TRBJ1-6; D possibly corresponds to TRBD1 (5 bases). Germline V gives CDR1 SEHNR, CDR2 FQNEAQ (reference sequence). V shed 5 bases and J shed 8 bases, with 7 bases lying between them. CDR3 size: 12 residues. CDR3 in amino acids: CASSRGDSPLHF. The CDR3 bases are TGTGCCAGCAGCCGGGGGGATTCACCCCTCCACTTT. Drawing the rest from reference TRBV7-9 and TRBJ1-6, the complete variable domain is DTGVSQNPRHKITKRGQNVTFRCDPISEHNRLYWYRQTLGQGPEFLTYFQNEAQLEKSRLLSDRFSAERPKGSFSTLEIQRTEQGDSAMYLCASSRGDSPLHFGNGTRLTVT.

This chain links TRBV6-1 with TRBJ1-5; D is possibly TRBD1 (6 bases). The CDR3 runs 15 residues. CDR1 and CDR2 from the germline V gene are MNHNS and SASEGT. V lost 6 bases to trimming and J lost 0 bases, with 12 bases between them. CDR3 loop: CASRPDRHSNQPQHF. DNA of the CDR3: TGTGCCAGCAGACCAGACAGGCATAGCAATCAGCCCCAGCATTTT.

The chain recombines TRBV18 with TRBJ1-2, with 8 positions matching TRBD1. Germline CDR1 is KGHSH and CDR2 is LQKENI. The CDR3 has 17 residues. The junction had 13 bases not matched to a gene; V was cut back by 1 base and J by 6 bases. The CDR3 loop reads CASSPQFQGAKIDGYTF. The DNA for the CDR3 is TGTGCCAGCTCACCACAGTTCCAGGGGGCAAAGATCGATGGCTACACCTTC.